A selection of T cell receptor beta chains follows, all from one sample in a study of Ad26.COV2.S vaccination and SARS-CoV-2 variants. The repertoire was sequenced with immunoSEQ multiplex PCR; TCRdb's copy has only in-frame clones and lacks some. The sample contains hundreds of thousands of clones, more than 70% of which appear only once. The specimen comprised peripheral blood, sampled in a trial of Ad26.COV2.S vaccine versus placebo. The receptor source for this set is a person aged 18-60 years who received the Ad26.COV2.S COVID-19 vaccine or a placebo. CDR3s include the opening cysteine and the closing phenylalanine or tryptophan. The order of the fields is clone size, J gene, D gene, V gene, CDR3 DNA, CDR3 protein. A D gene is named only where the DNA matches it firmly. Clone size is stated in some rows and not others, as once, few, many or a class when expanded.

.,TRBJ2-1,TRBD2,TRBV6-2/TRBV6-3,TGTGCCAGCAGACCTAGCGGGGGGGCGGCAAATCCCCCCGAGCAGTTCTTC,CASRPSGGAANPPEQFF
.,TRBJ1-1,.,TRBV5-4,TGTGCCAGCAGCTTGACAATTCCGGCGACTGAAGCTTTCTTT,CASSLTIPATEAFF
.,TRBJ2-5,.,TRBV20-1,TGCAGTGCCATACAGGGAGAGACCCAGTACTTC,CSAIQGETQYF
once,TRBJ2-5,TRBD2,TRBV4-3,TGCGCCAGCAGCCAAGATTGGACTAGCGGAGAGACCCAGTACTTC,CASSQDWTSGETQYF
.,TRBJ2-3,TRBD2,TRBV29-1,TGCAGCGTAAGACTAGCGGGTAGGAAAGATACGCAGTATTTT,CSVRLAGRKDTQYF
.,TRBJ2-7,TRBD1,TRBV18,TGTGCCAGCTCACTGGACAGGTTGTACGAGCAGTACTTC,CASSLDRLYEQYF
.,TRBJ1-2,.,TRBV7-9,TGTGCCAGCAGTTTATATGGCTACACCTTC,CASSLYGYTF
few,TRBJ2-1,.,TRBV7-9,TGTGCCAGCAGCCCTCACTCCAGCTCCTACAATGAGCAGTTCTTC,CASSPHSSSYNEQFF
.,TRBJ2-1,TRBD2,TRBV10-3,TGTGCCATCAGCGCCGGGACTAGCGGGACCAATGAGCAGTTCTTC,CAISAGTSGTNEQFF
once,TRBJ1-2,.,TRBV19,TGTGCCAGTACCACGTATCCCCCGGAGGTGTATGGCTATGGCTACACCTTC,CASTTYPPEVYGYGYTF
.,TRBJ1-4,.,TRBV15,TGTGCCACCAGCGCCCCCCATGAAAAACTGTTTTTT,CATSAPHEKLFF
.,TRBJ2-2,TRBD1,TRBV29-1,TGCAGCGCCAGGAGGACAGGGGGGAACACCGGGGAGCTGTTTTTT,CSARRTGGNTGELFF
.,TRBJ1-2,.,TRBV5-1,TGCGCCAGCAGCTTGGAACGGACCGATAGGGGCAACTATGGCTACACCTTC,CASSLERTDRGNYGYTF
.,TRBJ2-7,.,TRBV7-9,TGTGCCAGCAGCCCAGGGGGGACCTACGAGCAGTACTTC,CASSPGGTYEQYF
.,TRBJ1-5,.,TRBV19,TGTGCCAGTAGTATAGATCTGTCTCAGCCCCAGCATTTT,CASSIDLSQPQHF
.,TRBJ2-3,TRBD1,TRBV12-5,TGTGCTAGTAGGCAAGGGACAGGGGGCACAGATACGCAGTATTTT,CASRQGTGGTDTQYF
.,TRBJ2-2,TRBD1,TRBV6-5,TGTGCCAGCAGTTCCGGACAGGGCCTGAACACCGGGGAGCTGTTTTTT,CASSSGQGLNTGELFF
.,TRBJ2-2,.,TRBV7-9,TGTGCCAGCACGTGGGGGCAGGGAGGGAACACCGGGGAGCTGTTTTTT,CASTWGQGGNTGELFF
.,TRBJ2-7,.,TRBV30,TGTGCCTGGAGTCGGTTCTACGAGCAGTACTTC,CAWSRFYEQYF
.,TRBJ2-7,.,TRBV30,TGTGCCTGGAGTGTTCGACAGGCCAACGAGCAGTACTTC,CAWSVRQANEQYF
few,TRBJ2-7,.,TRBV6-5,TGTGCCAGCAGGTACAATTCCGAGCAGTACTTC,CASRYNSEQYF
.,TRBJ2-7,.,TRBV7-9,TGTGCCAGCAGCCCCCCGGAGGGGGGATCCTACGAGCAGTACTTC,CASSPPEGGSYEQYF
.,TRBJ2-2,TRBD1,TRBV24-1,TGTGCCACCAGTGATCCGGGGACAGGGTGGGCCGGGGAGCTGTTTTTT,CATSDPGTGWAGELFF
.,TRBJ1-5,TRBD1,TRBV6-2/TRBV6-3,TGTGCCAGCAGCACGGAGAGGGGGCGCGGTCAGCCCCAGCATTTT,CASSTERGRGQPQHF
.,TRBJ2-1,TRBD2,TRBV6-6,TGTGCCAGCAGTCGAGCTAGCGGGAGCTCCTTCAATGAGCAGTTCTTC,CASSRASGSSFNEQFF
.,TRBJ2-2,TRBD2,TRBV4-3,TGCGCCAGCAGCCAAGCCCCAACTAGCGGGGTGAACACCGGGGAGCTGTTTTTT,CASSQAPTSGVNTGELFF
.,TRBJ2-5,.,TRBV5-5,TGTGCCAGCAGCCCCGGGGCACCAGAGACCCAGTACTTC,CASSPGAPETQYF
once,TRBJ2-2,.,TRBV5-5,TGTGCCAGCAGCTCCGGAGCCGGGGAGCTGTTTTTT,CASSSGAGELFF
.,TRBJ2-5,.,TRBV7-8,TGTGCCAGCAGCATCTTAAATGGGGAGACCCAGTACTTC,CASSILNGETQYF
.,TRBJ1-6,.,TRBV30,TGTGCCGGTATCCGGGACCCGGCCTCACCCCTCCACTTT,CAGIRDPASPLHF
.,TRBJ2-3,TRBD2,TRBV5-1,TGCGCCAGCAGGATGGCGGGAGGGCCAAGAGATACGCAGTATTTT,CASRMAGGPRDTQYF
.,TRBJ1-5,TRBD1,TRBV30,TGTGCCTGGAGTCACGGACAGGCTCCCTATAGCAATCAGCCCCAGCATTTT,CAWSHGQAPYSNQPQHF
.,TRBJ2-7,.,TRBV11-2,TGTGCCAGCAGCTTAGACCCAAGGGACTCCTACGAGCAGTACTTC,CASSLDPRDSYEQYF
.,TRBJ2-2,TRBD1,TRBV6-4,TGTGCCAGCAGTGATCAGGACAGGGGTGCCGGGGAGCTGTTTTTT,CASSDQDRGAGELFF
.,TRBJ2-7,.,TRBV11-1,TGTGCCAGCAGCACTGGACAGGAGCAGTACTTC,CASSTGQEQYF
.,TRBJ2-3,.,TRBV5-4,TGTGCCAGCAGCTTGCAAAGCACAGATACGCAGTATTTT,CASSLQSTDTQYF
.,TRBJ1-4,TRBD1,TRBV19,TGTGCCAGTAGTATTCCGGGACAGGGGATGAAACTGTTTTTT,CASSIPGQGMKLFF
.,TRBJ1-2,TRBD1,TRBV19,TGTGCCAGTACCCCCCCTGGGACAGGGGTCGGCTACACCTTC,CASTPPGTGVGYTF